The 18 T cell receptor beta chains below were found in one sample sequenced in a study of OX40 agonist ivuxolimab in advanced cancers. Using immunoSEQ multiplex PCR, the repertoire was profiled, and TCRdb retains in-frame clones only, with some absent. There are roughly 49,000 clones in the sample; more than 85% occur only once, and over 50% lies in the top ten. Specimen: CD4+ or CD8+ T cells sorted from blood, collected in a trial of the OX40 agonist ivuxolimab. Receptor source: an adult with an advanced solid tumor such as melanoma, head and neck, liver or kidney cancer.

This rearrangement joins TRBV11-1 to TRBJ2-7; D could derive from TRBD1 or TRBD2 (5 bases each). The CDR3 loop spans 14 amino acids. Deletions cut 2 bases from V and 0 bases from J, with 8 bases between. The germline V gene has CDR1 SGHAT and CDR2 FQDESV (reference sequence). In nucleotides, the CDR3 is TGTGCCAGCAGCTTATGGGGGAGCTCCTACGAGCAGTACTTC. Residues: CASSLWGSSYEQYF.

The rearrangement joins TRBV7-9 to TRBJ1-1; a possible D gene is TRBD1 (5 bases). Per the germline V gene, CDR1 is SEHNR and CDR2 is FQNEAQ (reference sequence). V was cut by 5 bases and J by 6 bases, with 19 bases left in between. CDR3 length equals 15 residues. The chain's CDR3 is CASSPHIGAPSEAFF. The CDR3 DNA follows: TGTGCCAGCAGCCCCCACATTGGGGCCCCTTCTGAAGCTTTCTTT.

The chain joins TRBV4-2 to TRBJ2-5; perhaps TRBD1 as D (5 bases). Germline assignment: CDR1 LGHNA and CDR2 YNFKEQ. The CDR3 consists of 15 residues. V was clipped by 0 bases and J by 1 base, with 9 bases between them. The CDR3 DNA reads TGTGCCAGCAGCCAAGAACAGGCCAGCCAAGAGACCCAGTACTTC. Translation gives CASSQEQASQETQYF.

The V and J genes are TRBV28 and TRBJ1-4; D unresolved. Trimming took off 2 bases at V and 8 bases at J, with 3 bases between the two ends. This CDR3 contains 11 residues. Looked up from germline, CDR1 is MDHEN and CDR2 is SYDVKM. The CDR3, as DNA: TGTGCCAGCAGTTTACGGGAAAAACTGTTTTTT. The encoded protein is CASSLREKLFF.

The chain combines TRBV5-1 with TRBJ1-1, with D possibly matching TRBD1 (5 bases). Per the germline V gene, CDR1 is SGHRS and CDR2 is YFSETQ. There are 16 residues in the CDR3. Trimming left V 0 bases short and J 1 base short, with 13 bases between. DNA for the CDR3: TGCGCCAGCAGCTTGGCTATAGGGGTGGGGAACACTGAAGCTTTCTTT. Translating gives CASSLAIGVGNTEAFF.

The chain combines TRBV29-1 with TRBJ1-1; unclear D gene. There are 12 residues in the CDR3. The germline V gene encodes CDR1 SQVTM and CDR2 ANQGSEA. Trimming removed 1 base at V and 2 bases at J, with 5 bases between. The CDR3, as DNA: TGCAGCGTTGAAGGGGATAACACTGAAGCTTTCTTT. Protein sequence: CSVEGDNTEAFF. Drawing the rest from reference TRBV29-1 and TRBJ1-1, the complete variable domain is SAVISQKPSRDICQRGTSLTIQCQVDSQVTMMFWYRQQPGQSLTLIATANQGSEATYESGFVIDKFPISRPNLTFSTLTVSNMSPEDSSIYLCSVEGDNTEAFFGQGTRLTVV.

The chain carries TRBV7-3 and TRBJ2-1; the D is unclear. The V gene's germline CDR1 is SGHTA and CDR2 FQGTGA. The CDR3 length is 13 residues. V was clipped by 2 bases and J by 5 bases, with 7 bases between them. For the CDR3, the DNA is TGTGCCAGCAGCTTAGGAGCTAACAATGAGCAGTTCTTC. Translating it yields CASSLGANNEQFF.

This clone was picked up one time. This chain links TRBV11-2 with TRBJ2-1; D not resolved. The CDR3 sequence is 13 residues long. Per the germline V gene, CDR1 is SGHAT and CDR2 is FQNNGV. The V end lost 1 base, the J end lost 3 bases, and 4 bases lay between the germline ends. The CDR3 loop reads CASSLGHYNEQFF. The CDR3 DNA follows: TGTGCCAGCAGCTTAGGGCACTACAATGAGCAGTTCTTC.

The rearrangement uses TRBV9 and TRBJ1-4; unclear D gene. Germline CDR1 reads SGDLS; CDR2 reads YYNGEE. The CDR3 is 14 amino acids. The V end was cut by 0 bases, the J end by 1 base, with 4 bases between. This chain's CDR3 is CASSVAGTNEKLFF. For the CDR3, the DNA is TGTGCCAGCAGCGTAGCGGGAACTAATGAAAAACTGTTTTTT.

The genes are TRBV6-1 and TRBJ2-7, with 10 bases that match TRBD2. The CDR3 is 15 residues long. Trimming cost V 4 bases and J 2 bases; bases outside gene matches: 5. From germline, CDR1 is MNHNS and CDR2 SASEGT. As DNA, the CDR3 is TGTGCCAGCAGTGTTCTGAGCGGGGGGGCCTACGAGCAGTACTTC. This sequence encodes CASSVLSGGAYEQYF.

The V call is TRBV9, the J call TRBJ1-2, with 7 bases matching TRBD1. CDR1 is SGDLS and CDR2 is YYNGEE in the germline V gene. V gave up 3 bases and J gave up 4 bases; unmatched junction bases: 0. The CDR3 runs 12 residues. The CDR3 nucleotides read TGTGCCAGCAGCGGACAGGGCTATGGCTACACCTTC. Protein: CASSGQGYGYTF.

The V and J genes are TRBV5-4 and TRBJ1-2, with 7 bases that match TRBD1. In germline, CDR1 is SGHNT, CDR2 YYREEE (reference sequence). The ends lost 4 bases at V and 4 bases at J; junction bases unmatched: 10. The CDR3 length is 15 residues. CDR3 nucleotide sequence: TGTGCCAGCAGCACCACAGGGGCGGGGGTCTATGGCTACACCTTC. Protein product: CASSTTGAGVYGYTF.

This rearrangement joins TRBV2 to TRBJ2-5; 10 bases align to TRBD2. This CDR3 region has 16 residues. CDR1 SNHLY and CDR2 FYNNEI come from the germline V gene. The V segment lost 7 bases and the J segment 3 bases; nucleotides outside the gene matches: 11. CDR3 DNA: TGTGCCAGCAAAACGGTGACTAGCGGGTTAAAAGAGACCCAGTACTTC. Translating gives CASKTVTSGLKETQYF. Looking up the rest from reference TRBV2 and TRBJ2-5 gives the full variable domain: EPEVTQTPSHQVTQMGQEVILRCVPISNHLYFYWYRQILGQKVEFLVSFYNNEISEKSEIFDDQFSVERPDGSNFTLKIRSTKLEDSAMYFCASKTVTSGLKETQYFGPGTRLLVL.

The chain combines TRBV27 with TRBJ2-1; 7 bases map to TRBD2. V shed 1 base, J shed 9 bases, and the junction held 15 bases outside the gene matches. Germline CDR1 is MNHEY and CDR2 is SMNVEV (reference sequence). The CDR3 is made up of 17 amino acids. The CDR3 spells CASSLFGPGVSSGEQFF. The CDR3 DNA reads TGTGCCAGCAGTTTATTTGGGCCCGGAGTGTCTAGCGGTGAGCAGTTCTTC.

The chain employs TRBV11-3 and TRBJ1-5; TRBD1 is a possible D gene (6 bases). Germline CDR1 SGHNT, CDR2 YENEEA. This CDR3 has 17 residues. V shed 3 bases and J shed 0 bases, with 15 bases lying between them. The CDR3 coding sequence is TGTGCCAGCAGCTTTTTAGGACAGACGTATAGCAATCAGCCCCAGCATTTT. Translating gives CASSFLGQTYSNQPQHF.

The chain combines TRBV14 with TRBJ1-1; D remains ambiguous. Germline CDR1 is SGHDN and CDR2 is FVKESK. The CDR3 is 17 residues long. The V end was cut by 3 bases, the J end by 4 bases, with 21 bases between. CDR3 region: CASSHYSPLSGTTEAFF. Here the CDR3 DNA reads TGTGCCAGCAGCCACTACAGCCCTCTGTCGGGAACCACTGAAGCTTTCTTT. The full variable domain, rest sourced from reference TRBV14 and TRBJ1-1, is EAGVTQFPSHSVIEKGQTVTLRCDPISGHDNLYWYRRVMGKEIKFLLHFVKESKQDESGMPNNRFLAERTGGTYSTLKVQPAELEDSGVYFCASSHYSPLSGTTEAFFGQGTRLTVV.

This clone was counted a single time. This chain joins TRBV6-1 and TRBJ2-7; D is uncertain. The V and J ends lost 3 bases and 0 bases respectively, with 9 bases between them. The V gene's germline CDR1 is MNHNS and CDR2 SASEGT. This CDR3 spans 14 amino acids. CDR3 coding DNA: TGTGCCAGCAGTGACCTGACACCCTCCTACGAGCAGTACTTC. Its translation is CASSDLTPSYEQYF.

The genes are TRBV7-2 and TRBJ1-2; TRBD1 aligns across 9 bases. The germline V gene has CDR1 SGHTA and CDR2 FQGNSA. The CDR3 contains 16 residues. With V trimmed by 4 bases and J by 3 bases, 9 bases remained unmatched. CDR3 nucleotide sequence: TGTGCCAGCAGCTCGGCCGGGACAGGGAACGACTATGGCTACACCTTC. It is translated as CASSSAGTGNDYGYTF.